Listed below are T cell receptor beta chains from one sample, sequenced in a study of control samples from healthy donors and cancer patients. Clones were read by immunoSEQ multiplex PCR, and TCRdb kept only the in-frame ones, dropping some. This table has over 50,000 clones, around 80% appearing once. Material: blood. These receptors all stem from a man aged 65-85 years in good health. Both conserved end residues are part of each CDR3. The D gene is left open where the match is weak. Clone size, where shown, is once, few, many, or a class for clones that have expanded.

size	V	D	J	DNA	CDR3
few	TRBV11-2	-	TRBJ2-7	TGTGCCAGCAGCTGGACCCTTGGAGGCTACGAGCAGTACTTC	CASSWTLGGYEQYF
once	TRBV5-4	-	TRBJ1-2	TGTGCCAGCAGCTTGGGTGCATCTGGCGGGGTCAACTATGGCTACACCTTC	CASSLGASGGVNYGYTF
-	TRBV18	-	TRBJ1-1	TGTGCCAGCGCAGGTCGGGTGGGCGAAGCTTTCTTT	CASAGRVGEAFF
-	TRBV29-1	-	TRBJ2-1	TGCAGCGTTGATCTTTACAGCAGCTCCTACAATGAGCAGTTCTTC	CSVDLYSSSYNEQFF
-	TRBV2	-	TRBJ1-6	TGTGCCAGCAGTGAAGAGGGGATGTCCTATAATTCACCCCTCCACTTT	CASSEEGMSYNSPLHF
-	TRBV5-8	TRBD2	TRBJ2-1	TGTGCCAGCAGCCCGGGACTAGCGATGAACAATGAGCAGTTCTTC	CASSPGLAMNNEQFF
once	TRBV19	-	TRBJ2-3	TGTGCCAGTAGTATCCTTCACGGCACTAGCACAGATACGCAGTATTTT	CASSILHGTSTDTQYF
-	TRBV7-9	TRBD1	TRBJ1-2	TGTGCCAGCAGCCGATTGGGACAGGAGTATGGCTACACCTTC	CASSRLGQEYGYTF
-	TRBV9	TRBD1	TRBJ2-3	TGTGCCAGCGGACAGGGGAGGGATACGCAGTATTTT	CASGQGRDTQYF
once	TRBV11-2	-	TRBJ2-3	TGTGCCAGCAGCTTAGAGGGCCAGACAGGAGATACGCAGTATTTT	CASSLEGQTGDTQYF
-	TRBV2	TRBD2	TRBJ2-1	TGTGCCAGCAGTGACGAGCGGGAGGGCCGTCACTTCTTC	CASSDEREGRHFF
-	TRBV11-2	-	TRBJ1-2	TGTGCCAGCAGCTCCGCCGACAGGCCCTCAGGTTGGGGCTACACCTTC	CASSSADRPSGWGYTF
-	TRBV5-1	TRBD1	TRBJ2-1	TGCGCCAGCAGCTTGGAGGGGACAGGGTTCAATGAGCAGTTCTTC	CASSLEGTGFNEQFF
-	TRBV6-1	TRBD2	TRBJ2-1	TGTGCCAGCAGTGAAGCGCCAGCGGGGGGATCCTACAATGAGCAGTTCTTC	CASSEAPAGGSYNEQFF
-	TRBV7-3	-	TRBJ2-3	TGTGCCAGCAGCTTATTTTCACTAGCCGATACGCAGTATTTT	CASSLFSLADTQYF
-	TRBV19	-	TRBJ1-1	TGTGCCAGTACCCATGGGGACGGCAGGCCCACGTACACTGAAGCTTTCTTT	CASTHGDGRPTYTEAFF
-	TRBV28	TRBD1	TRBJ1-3	TGTGCCACTTTAGGACAGGGGAGAAACACCATATATTTT	CATLGQGRNTIYF
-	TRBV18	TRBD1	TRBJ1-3	TGTGCCAGCTCACCACCAGGGACAGGGAGAAACACCATATATTTT	CASSPPGTGRNTIYF
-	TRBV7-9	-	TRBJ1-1	TGTGCCAGCAGCTTTGACCGGGAGCGAGCTTTCTTT	CASSFDRERAFF
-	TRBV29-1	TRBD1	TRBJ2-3	TGCAGCGCCGAAGGACAGGGGATAACAGATACGCAGTATTTT	CSAEGQGITDTQYF
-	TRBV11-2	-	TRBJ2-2	TGTGCCAGCACTCGCAGAAGGGGTACCGGGGAGCTGTTTTTT	CASTRRRGTGELFF
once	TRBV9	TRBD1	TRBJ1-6	TGTGCCAGCAGCTCCCGGACAGGGGATAATTCACCCCTCCACTTT	CASSSRTGDNSPLHF
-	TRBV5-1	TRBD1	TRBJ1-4	TGCGCCAGCAGCACCTCAACAGGGGGGAATGAAAAACTGTTTTTT	CASSTSTGGNEKLFF
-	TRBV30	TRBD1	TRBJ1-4	TGTGCCTGGAGTAAGGGGACAGAGGATGAAAAACTGTTTTTT	CAWSKGTEDEKLFF
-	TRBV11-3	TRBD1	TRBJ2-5	TGTGCCAGCAGCCTACATTCCCTTCGACAGGGCCAAGAGACCCAGTACTTC	CASSLHSLRQGQETQYF
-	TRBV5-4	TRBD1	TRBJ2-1	TGTGCCAGCAGCTCCGGACAGGGCGTTGGCAATGAGCAGTTCTTC	CASSSGQGVGNEQFF
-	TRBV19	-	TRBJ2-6	TGTGCCAGTAGCCCAATCCAGACTGGGGCCAACGTCCTGACTTTC	CASSPIQTGANVLTF
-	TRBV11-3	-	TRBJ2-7	TGTGCCAGCAGCCTCTCCAGTGCCCGGTACGAGCAGTACTTC	CASSLSSARYEQYF
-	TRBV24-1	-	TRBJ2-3	TGTGCCATATCGGATGATGCCACAGATACGCAGTATTTT	CAISDDATDTQYF
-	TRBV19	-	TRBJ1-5	TGTGCCAGTAGCAGGGGATACGGCAATCAGCCCCAGCATTTT	CASSRGYGNQPQHF
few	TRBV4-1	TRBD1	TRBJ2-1	TGCGCCAGCAGCCTCCGACAGGGGGCGAGCAATGAGCAGTTCTTC	CASSLRQGASNEQFF
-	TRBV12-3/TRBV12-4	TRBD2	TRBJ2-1	TGTGCCAGCAGTACGGGACTAGCGAATGAGCAGTTCTTC	CASSTGLANEQFF
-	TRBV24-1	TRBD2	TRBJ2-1	TGTGCCACCAGCCCCCCGACTAGCGGGAGGTACTATGAGCAGTTCTTC	CATSPPTSGRYYEQFF
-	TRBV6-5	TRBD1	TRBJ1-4	TGTGCCAGCAGTTACTACCGACAGGGGAATGAAAAACTGTTTTTT	CASSYYRQGNEKLFF
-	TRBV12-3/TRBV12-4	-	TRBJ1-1	TGTGCCAGCAGTTTTGCTGCGAACACTGAAGCTTTCTTT	CASSFAANTEAFF
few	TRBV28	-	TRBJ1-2	TGTGCCAGCAGTCTGGGACCGCTCTATGGCTACACCTTC	CASSLGPLYGYTF
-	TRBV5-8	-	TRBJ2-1	TGTGCCAGCAGCTTAGCGTCGCCCCGAAACAATGAGCAGTTCTTC	CASSLASPRNNEQFF
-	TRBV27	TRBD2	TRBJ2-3	TGTGCCAGCGGATCCCGGACTAGCAGAGCCACAGATACGCAGTATTTT	CASGSRTSRATDTQYF
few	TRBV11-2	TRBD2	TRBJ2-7	TGTGCCAGCAGCTTGTTAGCGGGAGGACACGAGCAGTACTTC	CASSLLAGGHEQYF
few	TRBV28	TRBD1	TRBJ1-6	TGTGCCAGCAGTCCCATCGGACAGGGGAATTCACCCCTCCACTTT	CASSPIGQGNSPLHF
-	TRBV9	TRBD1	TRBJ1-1	TGTGCCAGCAGCACCCGGGACAGGGCCACTGAAGCTTTCTTT	CASSTRDRATEAFF
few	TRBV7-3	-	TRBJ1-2	TGTGCCAGCAGCTTGGACTCGAACGGTGGCTATGGCTACACCTTC	CASSLDSNGGYGYTF
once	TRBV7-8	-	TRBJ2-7	TGTGCCAGCAGCTTCGGTCCCCTCTACGAGCAGTACTTC	CASSFGPLYEQYF
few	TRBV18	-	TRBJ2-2	TGTGCCAGCTCACCTGATGGGAACACCGGGGAGCTGTTTTTT	CASSPDGNTGELFF
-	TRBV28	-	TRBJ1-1	TGTGCCAGCAGTTTAGGGGCGGGGGGCAACACTGAAGCTTTCTTT	CASSLGAGGNTEAFF
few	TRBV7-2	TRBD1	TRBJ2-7	TGTGCCAGCAGCATAATTGAGGACAGGTTCGCCTACGAGCAGTACTTC	CASSIIEDRFAYEQYF
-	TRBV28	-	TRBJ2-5	TGTGCCAGCAGTTTTGGCGGCCAAGAGACCCAGTACTTC	CASSFGGQETQYF
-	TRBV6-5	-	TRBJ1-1	TGTGCAATCCGACGGACCCCTATGAACACTGAAGCTTTCTTT	CAIRRTPMNTEAFF
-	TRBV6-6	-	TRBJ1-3	TGTGCCAGCAGTTACTCGCGGGGGACTGGAAACACCATATATTTT	CASSYSRGTGNTIYF
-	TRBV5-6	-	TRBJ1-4	TGTGCCAGCAGCCCGAGACAGGTGGGAGAAAAACTGTTTTTT	CASSPRQVGEKLFF
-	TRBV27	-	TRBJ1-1	TGTGCCAGCAGTTTATTCTTTAGACAGTCCCCCTCGAACACTGAAGCTTTCTTT	CASSLFFRQSPSNTEAFF
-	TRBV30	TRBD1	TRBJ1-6	TGTGCCTGGAGTATGAGCGGGACAGGGAATTCACCCCTCCACTTT	CAWSMSGTGNSPLHF
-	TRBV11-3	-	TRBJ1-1	TGTGCCAGCAGACCCGGACAGCCCGGCAACACTGAAGCTTTCTTT	CASRPGQPGNTEAFF
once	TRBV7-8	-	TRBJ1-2	TGTGCCAGCGGGGGACAACGCTATGGCTACACCTTC	CASGGQRYGYTF